This entry features one T cell receptor (beta chain) sequence. No antigen is known for it. A read error is possible here, since a much larger clone lies one base away. RNA transcripts gave rise to amplified TCR beta CDR3 regions. First-round RT-PCR targeting the TCR CDR3 was performed with the HTBI primer set. TCRdb processed the multiplex PCR reads anew with MiXCR; each CDR3 protein has one entry. The sample contains about 680,000 distinct CDR3 sequences, under 45% of which appear only once. The data are from a study of T cells in Graves' hyperthyroidism and ophthalmopathy. Study-level background: Upon initial diagnosis and before any treatment, peripheral blood was collected.

This CDR3 spans 14 amino acids. Germline assignment: CDR1 SGHAT and CDR2 FQDESV (reference sequence). General study results and limits: Blood samples included most of the expanded thyroid clonotypes exceeding 0.001.

The chain employs TRBV11-1 and TRBJ1-2; D unresolved. This clonotype was sampled from a woman aged 40 to 50 with Graves' hyperthyroidism. Material for sequencing was blood. Here the CDR3 DNA reads TGTGCCAGCAGCTTAATGCCTCCTTTAGGTGGCCACACCTTC. This gives the protein CASSLMPPLGGHTF.